These 19 T cell receptor beta chains came from one sample sequenced in a study of identical twins. TCRdb re-called the 5' RACE reads through MiXCR, storing one row per CDR3 protein. The sample contains approximately 1.8 million distinct CDR3 sequences, less than 35% of which appear only once. Sequenced sample: cord blood. The receptors come from a newborn girl in good health.

This chain joins TRBV6-2 or TRBV6-3 and TRBJ2-7, with 11 bases identical to TRBD2. CDR3 length: 19 amino acids. From germline, CDR1 is MNHEY and CDR2 SVGEGT. V gave up 0 bases and J gave up 3 bases; unmatched junction bases: 13. The chain's CDR3 is CASSYSTGRLAGIFYEQYF. Written as DNA, the CDR3 is TGTGCCAGCAGTTACTCGACGGGACGACTAGCGGGAATTTTCTACGAGCAGTACTTC.

In this sample, this clonotype turned up a few times. The chain recombines TRBV19 with TRBJ2-6; the D is unclear. With 6 bases removed from V and 3 bases from J, the gap between germline ends came to 6 bases. The V gene's germline CDR1 is LNHDA and CDR2 SQIVND (reference sequence). This CDR3 spans 13 amino acids. DNA of the CDR3: TGTGCCAGTAGGTTTCGTGGGGCCAACGTCCTGACTTTC. This gives the protein CASRFRGANVLTF.

This clonotype was seen a few times. The V and J genes are TRBV20-1 and TRBJ2-1; D gene uncertain. Germline V gives CDR1 DFQATT, CDR2 SNEGSKA (reference sequence). Between the trimmed V and J ends, which lost 0 bases and 0 bases, there was a span of 9 bases. The CDR3 is 15 amino acids. Here the CDR3 reads CSARDRVTSYNEQFF. Written as DNA, the CDR3 is TGCAGTGCTAGAGATAGAGTAACCTCCTACAATGAGCAGTTCTTC.

This clonotype was counted a few times. The V call is TRBV4-2, the J call TRBJ2-3; no clear D gene. Trimming removed 0 bases at V and 0 bases at J, with 7 bases between. Germline-derived CDR1 and CDR2 are LGHNA and YNFKEQ. This CDR3 has 15 residues. The CDR3 bases are TGTGCCAGCAGCCAAGATTACCGGAGCACAGATACGCAGTATTTT. It yields the protein CASSQDYRSTDTQYF.

This chain joins TRBV6-1 and TRBJ1-5; no definite D call. This CDR3 is built from 13 residues. Germline lookup yields CDR1 MNHNS and CDR2 SASEGT. The germline V and J ends were trimmed by 3 bases and 7 bases, with 10 bases remaining between them. CDR3 loop: CASSDGRTQPQHF. CDR3 in DNA: TGTGCCAGCAGTGATGGGCGAACGCAGCCCCAGCATTTT.

The chain combines TRBV19 with TRBJ1-6; possible D gene TRBD1, 5 bases. This CDR3 region has 14 residues. The V gene's germline CDR1 is LNHDA and CDR2 SQIVND (reference sequence). V dropped 9 bases and J dropped 5 bases, with 14 bases sitting between them. CDR3 sequence (DNA): TGTGCCAGCCGAGGCCAGGGCGATAATTCACCCCTCCACTTT. It yields the protein CASRGQGDNSPLHF.

The chain links TRBV7-9 to TRBJ1-4; D is unresolved. Between the trimmed V and J ends, which lost 5 bases and 0 bases, there was a span of 10 bases. There are 15 residues in the CDR3. From germline, CDR1 is SEHNR and CDR2 FQNEAQ (reference sequence). CDR3 in amino acids: CASSEDPATNEKLFF. The CDR3 DNA is TGTGCCAGCAGCGAAGATCCTGCAACTAATGAAAAACTGTTTTTT.

V usage is TRBV28 and J usage is TRBJ1-2, with 8 positions matching TRBD1. The CDR3 has 14 residues. J lost 3 bases, V lost 3 bases, and 3 bases had no gene match. Looked up from germline, CDR1 is MDHEN and CDR2 is SYDVKM. CDR3 sequence (DNA): TGTGCCAGCAGTTTCCAGGGACAGGACTATGGCTACACCTTC. Translated, it gives CASSFQGQDYGYTF.

The genes are TRBV12-3 or TRBV12-4 and TRBJ1-1; D might be TRBD1 (5 bases). The V and J ends lost 1 base and 9 bases respectively, with 12 bases between them. CDR3 length: 13 amino acids. In DNA, the CDR3 is TGTGCCAGCAGTTTAGAGAGGGGACCAAAAGCTTTCTTT. Translated: CASSLERGPKAFF.

This clonotype showed up just a few times. The rearrangement uses TRBV20-1 and TRBJ2-1; 10 bases align to TRBD2. Germline V gene data show CDR1 as DFQATT and CDR2 as SNEGSKA (reference sequence). Trimming cost V 6 bases and J 0 bases; bases outside gene matches: 8. This CDR3 is built from 16 residues. CDR3 in DNA: TGCAGTGCGTATGGACTAGCGGCCAGCTCCTACAATGAGCAGTTCTTC. This gives the protein CSAYGLAASSYNEQFF.

In this sample, this clonotype turned up a few times. The genes are TRBV5-1 and TRBJ1-6; 8 nucleotides align to TRBD1. V trimming: 4 bases; J trimming: 7 bases; junction bases outside the gene matches: 16. Germline CDR1 is SGHRS and CDR2 is YFSETQ. This CDR3 comprises 18 residues. The CDR3 loop is CASSPEGQALIKNSPLHF. CDR3 coding DNA: TGCGCCAGCAGCCCGGAGGGACAGGCCTTAATTAAGAATTCACCCCTCCACTTT.

This clonotype has just one count. The chain recombines TRBV4-1 with TRBJ2-5; a weak D match, TRBD2 (6 bases). CDR1 is MGHRA and CDR2 is YSYEKL in the germline V gene. Trimming shortened V by 1 base and J by 4 bases, and 13 bases separated the two germline ends. CDR3 length equals 15 residues. Written as DNA, the CDR3 is TGCGCCAGCAGCCAAGTTAGGGGACTGGGAGAGACCCAGTACTTC. Protein: CASSQVRGLGETQYF.

This clonotype was found a few times. The V call is TRBV27, the J call TRBJ2-1; D perhaps matches TRBD2 (6 bases). CDR1 and CDR2 from the germline V gene are MNHEY and SMNVEV (reference sequence). The CDR3 has 13 amino acids. Trimming took off 2 bases at V and 9 bases at J, with 11 bases between the two ends. CDR3 region: CASSLARDREQFF. CDR3 DNA sequence: TGTGCCAGCAGTTTAGCGCGGGATCGTGAGCAGTTCTTC.

This chain uses TRBV7-9 with TRBJ1-2, with unresolved D. The CDR3 has 14 amino acids. V shed 5 bases and J shed 0 bases, with 10 bases lying between them. In germline, CDR1 is SEHNR, CDR2 FQNEAQ (reference sequence). The DNA for the CDR3 is TGTGCCAGCAGCCAAGGACCTACTAACTATGGCTACACCTTC. Its translation is CASSQGPTNYGYTF.

The CDR3 sequence is CASSLGVSGQYEQYF. The CDR3 DNA reads as TGTGCCAGCAGTTTAGGGGTTAGCGGCCAGTACGAGCAGTACTTC. The gene calls are TRBV12-3 or TRBV12-4 and TRBJ2-7; D possibly corresponds to TRBD2 (6 bases). There are 15 residues in the CDR3. Trimming removed 1 base at V and 4 bases at J, with 14 bases between.

This clonotype was detected a few times. This chain links TRBV5-1 with TRBJ2-1, with a possible D match to TRBD2 (5 bases). Germline lookup yields CDR1 SGHRS and CDR2 YFSETQ. CDR3 length equals 16 residues. Trimming removed 0 bases at V and 3 bases at J, with 13 bases between. For the CDR3, the DNA is TGCGCCAGCAGCTTGGCTCGGGAAGGCGTCTACAATGAGCAGTTCTTC. This codes for CASSLAREGVYNEQFF. Drawing the rest from reference TRBV5-1 and TRBJ2-1, the complete variable domain is KAGVTQTPRYLIKTRGQQVTLSCSPISGHRSVSWYQQTPGQGLQFLFEYFSETQRNKGNFPGRFSGRQFSNSRSEMNVSTLELGDSALYLCASSLAREGVYNEQFFGPGTRLTVL.

This clonotype was detected a few times. The chain links TRBV9 to TRBJ2-1, with D possibly matching TRBD1 (5 bases). The CDR3 totals 16 residues. Trimming took off 0 bases at V and 7 bases at J, with 17 bases between the two ends. CDR1 is SGDLS, CDR2 YYNGEE, per germline. In DNA form, the CDR3 reads TGTGCCAGCAGCGTAGCGGACACGCTAAGGGCTAATGAGCAGTTCTTC. This encodes CASSVADTLRANEQFF.

This clonotype has just a few counts. The chain links TRBV4-1 to TRBJ1-4; the D gene is possibly TRBD1 (5 bases). CDR3 size: 16 residues. Per the germline V gene, CDR1 is MGHRA and CDR2 is YSYEKL. V dropped 0 bases and J dropped 5 bases, with 13 bases sitting between them. The CDR3 sequence is CASSQETVLPNEKLFF. For the CDR3, the DNA is TGCGCCAGCAGCCAAGAGACAGTCCTCCCCAATGAAAAACTGTTTTTT.

This clonotype came up a few times. J is TRBJ1-1 and V is TRBV14; tentative D call: TRBD1 (5 bases). The CDR3 contains 16 residues. Germline CDR1 reads SGHDN; CDR2 reads FVKESK. With 0 bases removed from V and 4 bases from J, the gap between germline ends came to 15 bases. As DNA, the CDR3 is TGTGCCAGCAGCCAAGATTGGGGCAGGGTCTCCACTGAAGCTTTCTTT. Its protein is CASSQDWGRVSTEAFF.